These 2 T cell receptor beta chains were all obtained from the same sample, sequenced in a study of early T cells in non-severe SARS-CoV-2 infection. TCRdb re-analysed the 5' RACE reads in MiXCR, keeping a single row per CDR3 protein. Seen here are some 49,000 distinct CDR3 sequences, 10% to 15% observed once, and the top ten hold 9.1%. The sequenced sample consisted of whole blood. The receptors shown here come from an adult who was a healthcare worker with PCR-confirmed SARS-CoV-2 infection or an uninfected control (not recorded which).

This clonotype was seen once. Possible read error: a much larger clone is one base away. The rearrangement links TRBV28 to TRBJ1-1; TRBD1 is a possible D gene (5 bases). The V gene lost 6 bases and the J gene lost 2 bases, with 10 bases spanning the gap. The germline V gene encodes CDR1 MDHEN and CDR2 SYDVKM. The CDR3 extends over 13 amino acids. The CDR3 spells CASSLGDNTEAFF. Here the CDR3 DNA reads TGTGCCAGCAGCTTAGGGGATAACACTGAAGCTTTCTTT.

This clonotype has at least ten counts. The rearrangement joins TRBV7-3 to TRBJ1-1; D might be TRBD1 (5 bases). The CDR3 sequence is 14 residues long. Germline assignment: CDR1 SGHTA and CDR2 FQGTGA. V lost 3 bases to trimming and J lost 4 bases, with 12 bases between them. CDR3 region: CASSFAGRSTEAFF. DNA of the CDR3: TGTGCCAGCAGCTTCGCAGGGAGAAGCACTGAAGCTTTCTTT.